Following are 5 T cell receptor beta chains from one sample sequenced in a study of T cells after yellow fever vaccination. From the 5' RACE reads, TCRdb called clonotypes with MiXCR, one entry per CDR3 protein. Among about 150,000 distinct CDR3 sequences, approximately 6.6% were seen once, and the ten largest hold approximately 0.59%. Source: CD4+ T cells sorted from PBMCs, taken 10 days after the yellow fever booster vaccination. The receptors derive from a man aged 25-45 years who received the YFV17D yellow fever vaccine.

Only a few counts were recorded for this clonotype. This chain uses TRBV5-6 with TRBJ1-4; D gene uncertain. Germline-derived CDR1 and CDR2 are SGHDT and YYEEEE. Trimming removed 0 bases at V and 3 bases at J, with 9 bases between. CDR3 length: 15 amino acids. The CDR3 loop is CASSLGARPNEKLFF. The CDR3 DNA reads TGTGCCAGCAGCTTGGGGGCTCGGCCTAATGAAAAACTGTTTTTT.

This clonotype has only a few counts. The CDR3 nucleotides read TGTGCCAGTAGTATTAGTTGGTCTTCTAGCGTCGAGCAGTTCTTC. This gives the protein CASSISWSSSVEQFF. V gene TRBV19 combines with J gene TRBJ2-1, with TRBD2 as a possible D gene (6 bases). V lost 3 bases and J 10 bases, leaving 19 bases between the germline ends. CDR3 length equals 15 residues. Germline V gives CDR1 LNHDA, CDR2 SQIVND (reference sequence).

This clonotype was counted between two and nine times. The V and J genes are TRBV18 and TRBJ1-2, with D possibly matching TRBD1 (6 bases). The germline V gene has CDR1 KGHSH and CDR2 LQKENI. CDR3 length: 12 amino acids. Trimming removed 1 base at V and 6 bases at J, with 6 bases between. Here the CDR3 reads CASSPQGDGYTF. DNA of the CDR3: TGTGCCAGCTCACCACAGGGGGATGGCTACACCTTC.

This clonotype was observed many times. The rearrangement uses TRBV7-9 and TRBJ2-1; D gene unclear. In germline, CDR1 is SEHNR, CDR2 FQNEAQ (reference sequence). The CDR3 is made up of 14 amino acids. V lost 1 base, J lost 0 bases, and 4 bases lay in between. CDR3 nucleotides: TGTGCCAGCAGCTTAGACTACTCCTACAATGAGCAGTTCTTC. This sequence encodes CASSLDYSYNEQFF.

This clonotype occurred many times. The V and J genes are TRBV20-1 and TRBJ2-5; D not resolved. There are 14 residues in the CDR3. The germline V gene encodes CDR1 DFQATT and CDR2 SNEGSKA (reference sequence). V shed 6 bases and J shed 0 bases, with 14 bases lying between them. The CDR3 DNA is TGCAGTGCCAACGCCAGGACGCACCAAGAGACCCAGTACTTC. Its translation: CSANARTHQETQYF.